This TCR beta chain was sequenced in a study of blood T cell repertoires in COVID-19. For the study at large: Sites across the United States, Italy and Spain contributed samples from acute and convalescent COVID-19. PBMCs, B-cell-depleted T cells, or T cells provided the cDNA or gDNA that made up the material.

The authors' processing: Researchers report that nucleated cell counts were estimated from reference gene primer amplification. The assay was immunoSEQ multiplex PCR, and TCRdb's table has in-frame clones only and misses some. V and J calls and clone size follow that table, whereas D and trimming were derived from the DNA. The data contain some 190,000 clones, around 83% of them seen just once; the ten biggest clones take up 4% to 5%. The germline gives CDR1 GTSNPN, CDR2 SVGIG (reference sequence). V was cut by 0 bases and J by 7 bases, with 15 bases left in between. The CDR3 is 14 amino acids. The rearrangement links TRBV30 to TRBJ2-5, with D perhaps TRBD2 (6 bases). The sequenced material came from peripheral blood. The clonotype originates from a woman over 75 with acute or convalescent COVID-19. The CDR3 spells CAWSVTDRAGTQYF. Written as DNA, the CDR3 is TGTGCCTGGAGTGTTACGGACCGAGCGGGGACCCAGTACTTC.